Following are 16 T cell receptor beta chains from one sample sequenced in a study of neurological immune-mediated disorders. TCRdb ran MiXCR on the 5' RACE reads and lists one entry per CDR3 protein. The repertoire holds around 60,000 distinct CDR3 sequences, with 3% to 4% as singletons. Sequencing was carried out using PBMCs. Receptors originate from a woman aged 55-69 years with multiple sclerosis.

This clonotype was counted ten times or more. This chain uses TRBV5-1 with TRBJ1-1; no clear D gene. The CDR3 contains 13 residues. Germline values: CDR1 SGHRS, CDR2 YFSETQ. V was cut by 2 bases and J by 2 bases, with 7 bases left in between. DNA for the CDR3: TGCGCCAGCAGCTTCGCGATTAACACTGAAGCTTTCTTT. It yields the protein CASSFAINTEAFF.

This clonotype was picked up many times. The chain joins TRBV24-1 to TRBJ2-7; no clear D gene. This CDR3 is 14 amino acids long. The germline gives CDR1 KGHDR, CDR2 SFDVKD. Trimming cost V 6 bases and J 2 bases, with 13 bases left between them. The CDR3: CATSHSSYTYEQYF. The CDR3 nucleotides read TGTGCCACCAGTCACAGTTCCTATACCTACGAGCAGTACTTC.

This clonotype was picked up many times. The rearrangement joins TRBV5-6 to TRBJ2-1; TRBD2 aligns across 13 bases. The CDR3 totals 15 residues. Germline trimming cut 0 bases from V and 6 bases from J; bases unmatched to any gene: 0. The V gene's germline CDR1 is SGHDT and CDR2 YYEEEE. The CDR3 region has the DNA TGTGCCAGCAGCTTGGGACTAGCGGGGGGCAATGAGCAGTTCTTC. As protein: CASSLGLAGGNEQFF.

This clonotype occurred many times. The V and J genes are TRBV20-1 and TRBJ2-7; TRBD2 matches at 11 bases. Germline values: CDR1 DFQATT, CDR2 SNEGSKA (reference sequence). CDR3 size: 16 residues. V lost 4 bases and J lost 4; bases outside the gene matches: 12. This CDR3 is CSAINSGRAVWYEQYF. The CDR3 nucleotides read TGCAGTGCTATAAATAGCGGGAGGGCCGTTTGGTACGAGCAGTACTTC.

This clonotype was counted at least ten times. V gene TRBV7-2 combines with J gene TRBJ2-7; the D gene could be TRBD1 or TRBD2 (7 bases each). V lost 2 bases to trimming and J lost 7 bases, with 21 bases between them. Germline V CDR1 and CDR2: SGHTA, FQGNSA. The length of the CDR3 is 16 residues. The CDR3 region has the DNA TGTGCCAGCAGCTTAAGGGGACTACAGGGGTTGGGGGAGCAGTACTTC. As protein: CASSLRGLQGLGEQYF.

This clonotype was counted many times. The rearrangement uses TRBV7-9 and TRBJ1-2; 8 bases match TRBD1. This CDR3 spans 15 amino acids. The junction had 10 bases not matched to a gene; V was cut back by 6 bases and J by 4 bases. CDR1 is SEHNR and CDR2 is FQNEAQ in the germline V gene (reference sequence). Here the CDR3 reads CASSSVRQGIYGYTF. The CDR3 region has the DNA TGTGCCAGCAGTTCCGTAAGACAGGGGATCTATGGCTACACCTTC.

This clonotype was observed many times. This chain uses TRBV4-3 with TRBJ2-6; no clear D. Germline V lookup: CDR1 LGHNA, CDR2 YSLEER. Between the trimmed V and J ends, which lost 0 bases and 0 bases, there was a span of 6 bases. This CDR3 spans 16 amino acids. The CDR3 region has the DNA TGCGCCAGCAGCCAAGATGTCAGCTCTGGGGCCAACGTCCTGACTTTC. It codes for CASSQDVSSGANVLTF.

Ten or more counts support this clonotype. This sequence joins TRBV7-2 and TRBJ2-1, with 11 bases lining up with TRBD1. Trimming took 5 bases from V and 6 from J; bases not matched to a gene: 6. Looked up from germline, CDR1 is SGHTA and CDR2 is FQGNSA. The CDR3 sequence is 15 residues long. The CDR3 sequence: CASSLGQGAVNEQFF. CDR3 DNA sequence: TGTGCCAGCAGCCTTGGACAGGGGGCGGTCAATGAGCAGTTCTTC.

In its sample, this clonotype was seen many times. The genes are TRBV12-3 or TRBV12-4 and TRBJ2-1; D remains unclear. CDR3 length: 12 amino acids. The ends were cut back, 6 bases at V and 8 bases at J, with 11 bases in the middle. The CDR3 DNA reads as TGTGCCAGCAGCCCAGAGCTGTATGAGCAGTTCTTC. Its protein is CASSPELYEQFF.

This clonotype was counted at least ten times. The rearrangement links TRBV20-1 to TRBJ2-7; 7 bases match TRBD2. J was trimmed by 2 bases and V by 3 bases; bases with no gene match: 7. This CDR3 is built from 14 residues. Germline CDR1 reads DFQATT; CDR2 reads SNEGSKA (reference sequence). CDR3 DNA: TGCAGTGCTAGCCCGGCGGGAGTGACCTACGAGCAGTACTTC. As protein: CSASPAGVTYEQYF.

In this sample, this clonotype turned up many times. This chain links TRBV6-5 with TRBJ2-5; D remains unclear. The ends were cut back, 2 bases at V and 2 bases at J, with 0 bases in the middle. The CDR3 loop spans 11 amino acids. The V gene's germline CDR1 is MNHEY and CDR2 SVGAGI. DNA of the CDR3: TGTGCCAGCAGTTACCAAGAGACCCAGTACTTC. Amino acids: CASSYQETQYF.

This clonotype showed up many times. This rearrangement joins TRBV10-3 to TRBJ2-7, with D tentatively TRBD1 or TRBD2 (5 bases each). CDR1 ENHRY and CDR2 SYGVKD come from the germline V gene. CDR3 length equals 13 residues. The V end was cut by 4 bases, the J end by 0 bases, with 7 bases between. Here the CDR3 DNA reads TGTGCCATCAGTGTGGGGACCTCCTACGAGCAGTACTTC. Translation gives CAISVGTSYEQYF.

This clonotype has ten or more counts. This chain uses TRBV20-1 with TRBJ2-1, with 8 bases identical to TRBD2. CDR1 and CDR2 from the germline V gene are DFQATT and SNEGSKA (reference sequence). The CDR3 length is 15 residues. With V trimmed by 0 bases and J by 8 bases, 9 bases remained unmatched. The CDR3 DNA is TGCAGTGCTAGAGATTTTGGCGGGGGGATCCATGAGCAGTTCTTC. Protein sequence: CSARDFGGGIHEQFF.

This clonotype was detected ten times or more. This chain connects TRBV20-1 to TRBJ2-7; possible D gene TRBD2, 5 bases. CDR1 and CDR2 (germline): DFQATT, SNEGSKA (reference sequence). Trimming took off 6 bases at V and 12 bases at J, with 27 bases between the two ends. This CDR3 contains 14 residues. CDR3 residues: CSAQNRVFTRAPYF. CDR3 sequence (DNA): TGCAGTGCCCAAAACCGGGTTTTTACGAGGGCCCCGTACTTC.

The sample holds many counts of this clonotype. This chain connects TRBV5-1 to TRBJ1-1; D call uncertain. Germline values: CDR1 SGHRS, CDR2 YFSETQ. V lost 0 bases to trimming and J lost 0 bases, with 9 bases between them. The CDR3 is made up of 15 amino acids. CDR3 sequence reads: CASSLEGRLNTEAFF. Here the CDR3 DNA reads TGCGCCAGCAGCTTGGAAGGACGGTTGAACACTGAAGCTTTCTTT.

This clonotype was seen many times. The rearrangement uses TRBV20-1 and TRBJ2-7; a weak D match, TRBD1 (6 bases). The CDR3 runs 15 residues. The V gene's germline CDR1 is DFQATT and CDR2 SNEGSKA (reference sequence). With 3 bases removed from V and 0 bases from J, the gap between germline ends came to 15 bases. In DNA form, the CDR3 reads TGCAGTGCTAGGGGGGCCGGGACACCCTCCTACGAGCAGTACTTC. The encoded protein is CSARGAGTPSYEQYF.